Listed below are T cell receptor beta chains from one sample, sequenced in a study of blood T cell repertoires in COVID-19. Only in-frame clones appear in the TCRdb table, and some are missing; sequencing was by immunoSEQ multiplex PCR. Of about 77,000 clones listed, around 90% are singletons. Sequencing was performed on peripheral blood. The source of these receptors is a woman at least 80 years old with active or convalescent COVID-19. Each CDR3 is given with its conserved first and last residue.

v_gene: TRBV4-1; j_gene: TRBJ1-2; CDR3aa: CASSQSEGAVNYGYTF
v_gene: TRBV6-5; j_gene: TRBJ2-1; CDR3aa: CASSPLRASFNEQFF
v_gene: TRBV6-2/TRBV6-3; j_gene: TRBJ2-7; CDR3aa: CASSFAGSYEQYF
v_gene: TRBV3-1/TRBV3-2; j_gene: TRBJ1-1; CDR3aa: CASSQGQMNTEAFF
v_gene: TRBV7-3; j_gene: TRBJ2-2; CDR3aa: CASSLTSGTGELFF
v_gene: TRBV4-3; j_gene: TRBJ1-6; CDR3aa: CASSEEVGQGWSPLHF
v_gene: TRBV4-3; j_gene: TRBJ1-3; CDR3aa: CASSQERGNTIYF
v_gene: TRBV4-1; j_gene: TRBJ2-5; CDR3aa: CASSPRTGFLETQYF
v_gene: TRBV30; j_gene: TRBJ1-3; CDR3aa: CAWSSSGNTIYF
v_gene: TRBV5-1; j_gene: TRBJ2-3; CDR3aa: CASSLNGVGTDTQYF
v_gene: TRBV2; j_gene: TRBJ2-1; CDR3aa: CASSERGNYNEQFF
v_gene: TRBV3-1/TRBV3-2; j_gene: TRBJ2-1; CDR3aa: CASSQRTNEQFF
v_gene: TRBV7-9; j_gene: TRBJ1-2; CDR3aa: CASSLVTGTGPGYGYTF